The next 22 T cell receptor beta chains were all read from a single sample in a study of spatial heterogeneity in lung cancer. One entry per CDR3 protein, called by TCRdb with MiXCR from the 5' RACE reads. The sample contains approximately 40,000 distinct CDR3 sequences, roughly 7.4% of which appear only once. As to time point: sample taken at primary tumor resection. The sequences come from PBMCs, collected at surgery. The receptors shown here come from a male donor with early-stage non-small cell lung cancer.

This clonotype was detected once. V usage is TRBV12-3 or TRBV12-4 and J usage is TRBJ2-5; the D gene is possibly TRBD1 (6 bases). The CDR3 covers 14 residues. V was pared by 2 bases and J by 2 bases, with 9 bases between. CDR3 loop: CASSLRQAQETQYF. CDR3 nucleotides: TGTGCCAGCAGTTTACGACAGGCACAAGAGACCCAGTACTTC.

Many counts were recorded for this clonotype. V and J are TRBV7-3 and TRBJ2-2; no clear D gene. CDR1 SGHTA and CDR2 FQGTGA come from the germline V gene. Trimming took off 0 bases at V and 7 bases at J, with 3 bases between the two ends. The CDR3 runs 12 residues. Here the CDR3 reads CASSLTVGELFF. Written as DNA, the CDR3 is TGTGCCAGCAGCTTAACGGTCGGGGAGCTGTTTTTT.

This clonotype was detected many times. The V gene is TRBV27, the J gene TRBJ2-1, with D possibly TRBD2 on 5 matching bases. Germline values: CDR1 MNHEY, CDR2 SMNVEV (reference sequence). Trimming took off 3 bases at V and 3 bases at J, with 12 bases between the two ends. The CDR3 sequence is 15 residues long. The CDR3 bases are TGTGCCAGCAGTTTTGGGCTAGCTAACTACAATGAGCAGTTCTTC. It translates to CASSFGLANYNEQFF.

The table lists this clonotype with many counts. The CDR3 sequence: CASNPQGDYEKLFF. CDR3 in DNA: TGTGCCAGCAATCCACAGGGGGACTATGAAAAACTGTTTTTT. The rearrangement links TRBV2 to TRBJ1-4; TRBD1 matches at 8 bases. Germline-derived CDR1 and CDR2 are SNHLY and FYNNEI. Losses at the gene ends were 7 bases for V and 6 bases for J; bases not matched to a gene: 7. This CDR3 comprises 14 residues.

This clonotype has a count of ten or more. This sequence joins TRBV10-3 and TRBJ2-1; D unclear. CDR3 length: 15 residues. Germline V gene data show CDR1 as ENHRY and CDR2 as SYGVKD. Trimming removed 2 bases at V and 2 bases at J, with 10 bases between. DNA for the CDR3: TGTGCCATCAGTGAGGAAATCAATACCTACAATGAGCAGTTCTTC. Translated, it gives CAISEEINTYNEQFF.

This clonotype was observed many times. The chain combines TRBV4-3 with TRBJ1-6; the match to TRBD1 covers 9 bases. The germline V gene encodes CDR1 LGHNA and CDR2 YSLEER. V gave up 3 bases and J gave up 7 bases; unmatched junction bases: 7. The CDR3 extends over 16 amino acids. The chain's CDR3 is CASSQGDRAGNSPLHF. In DNA form, the CDR3 reads TGCGCCAGCAGCCAGGGGGACAGGGCTGGCAATTCACCCCTCCACTTT.

This clonotype was seen a few times. The rearrangement joins TRBV19 to TRBJ2-6, with D possibly being TRBD2 (5 bases). This CDR3 has 17 amino acids. The ends were cut back, 7 bases at V and 3 bases at J, with 19 bases in the middle. Germline CDR1 LNHDA, CDR2 SQIVND (reference sequence). The CDR3 is CASNLGGGFRGANVLTF. The CDR3 DNA reads as TGTGCCAGTAACCTTGGTGGAGGATTCCGTGGGGCCAACGTCCTGACTTTC.

This clonotype was seen many times. This chain joins TRBV5-4 and TRBJ2-1; TRBD2 matches 11 bases. Germline V gene lookup returns CDR1 SGHNT and CDR2 YYREEE (reference sequence). There are 16 residues in the CDR3. With V trimmed by 4 bases and J by 5 bases, 8 bases remained unmatched. The CDR3 DNA reads as TGTGCCAGCAGCACCATAGCGGGGGGGCGGAACAATGAGCAGTTCTTC. This encodes CASSTIAGGRNNEQFF.

In its sample, this clonotype was seen many times. This chain links TRBV3-1 with TRBJ1-2; 8 nucleotides match TRBD1. Looked up from germline, CDR1 is LGHDT and CDR2 is YNNKEL (reference sequence). The J segment lost 4 bases and the V segment lost 1 base, leaving 5 bases of the junction unmatched. This CDR3 is 15 amino acids long. The CDR3 reads CASSQGQGRIYGYTF. CDR3 sequence (DNA): TGTGCCAGCAGCCAAGGACAGGGGAGGATCTATGGCTACACCTTC.

Ten or more counts support this clonotype. The chain joins TRBV6-6 to TRBJ2-1; perhaps TRBD1 as D (7 bases). CDR1 and CDR2 from the germline V gene are MNHNY and SVGAGI (reference sequence). The CDR3 extends over 15 amino acids. V lost 2 bases to trimming and J lost 7 bases, with 15 bases between them. The CDR3 sequence is CASSYGGGIRNEQFF. In DNA, the CDR3 is TGTGCCAGCAGTTACGGAGGGGGCATTAGGAATGAGCAGTTCTTC.

The rearrangement uses TRBV7-2 and TRBJ2-4; possibly TRBD1 for D (5 bases). Trimming took off 4 bases at V and 7 bases at J, with 14 bases between the two ends. The CDR3 covers 14 residues. Germline V CDR1 and CDR2: SGHTA, FQGNSA. The CDR3 DNA sequence: TGTGCCAGCAGCTACCCTGGGCAGGGCAACATTCAGTACTTC. Residues: CASSYPGQGNIQYF.

In its sample, this clonotype was seen many times. The rearrangement links TRBV7-8 to TRBJ2-4; 10 bases map to TRBD2. Germline V CDR1 and CDR2: SGHVS, FQNEAQ. CDR3 length: 16 residues. V shed 5 bases and J 2 bases; nucleotides not matched to a gene: 6. The CDR3 sequence is CASSHGLAAPKNIQYF. The CDR3 region has the DNA TGTGCCAGCAGCCACGGACTAGCGGCGCCCAAAAACATTCAGTACTTC.

A few counts support this clonotype. The rearrangement uses TRBV29-1 and TRBJ1-1; tentative D call: TRBD1 (5 bases). With 7 bases removed from V and 0 bases from J, the gap between germline ends came to 9 bases. Germline V CDR1 and CDR2: SQVTM, ANQGSEA. The CDR3 length is 12 residues. Here the CDR3 reads CSGGEMNTEAFF. The CDR3 DNA sequence: TGCAGCGGAGGGGAGATGAACACTGAAGCTTTCTTT.

This clonotype turned up a few times. The CDR3 DNA is TGTGCCAGCAGCTTAAATTATGTGAACACTGAAGCTTTCTTT. Protein sequence: CASSLNYVNTEAFF. The chain joins TRBV11-2 to TRBJ1-1; D is unclear. Germline loops: CDR1 SGHAT, CDR2 FQNNGV. This CDR3 has 14 amino acids. The V and J ends lost 2 bases and 0 bases respectively, with 7 bases between them.

This clonotype was counted many times. The V gene is TRBV5-1, the J gene TRBJ2-5; D perhaps matches TRBD2 (6 bases). This CDR3 comprises 14 residues. V gave up 6 bases and J gave up 2 bases, with 14 bases separating them. CDR1 and CDR2 from the germline V gene are SGHRS and YFSETQ. In DNA, the CDR3 is TGCGCCAGCACCGATCCTGGGGGGCAAGAGACCCAGTACTTC. Protein sequence: CASTDPGGQETQYF.

In this sample, this clonotype turned up many times. This chain links TRBV10-3 with TRBJ2-5; 7 bases align to TRBD1. Germline values: CDR1 ENHRY, CDR2 SYGVKD. The CDR3 is 13 residues long. Trimming removed 4 bases from V and 4 bases from J; junction bases left unmatched: 3. The DNA of the CDR3 is TGTGCCATCAGTGGCCGGGACAGAGAGACCCAGTACTTC. It yields the protein CAISGRDRETQYF.

V is TRBV19 and J is TRBJ2-2, with 9 bases lining up with TRBD2. The ends lost 3 bases at V and 7 bases at J; junction bases unmatched: 12. This CDR3 has 17 residues. Germline CDR1 is LNHDA and CDR2 is SQIVND (reference sequence). CDR3 DNA sequence: TGTGCCAGTAGTATTAGGAACCCCGGGACTAGCTTCGGGGAGCTGTTTTTT. Its translation: CASSIRNPGTSFGELFF.

This clonotype was seen ten or more times. The chain is built from TRBV6-2 or TRBV6-3 and TRBJ1-1; D not certain. V lost 8 bases and J 0 bases, leaving 13 bases between the germline ends. Germline CDR1 reads MNHEY; CDR2 reads SVGEGT. This CDR3 contains 14 residues. The DNA for the CDR3 is TGTGCCAGCGTCCCCTACGGGGTGAACACTGAAGCTTTCTTT. Its protein is CASVPYGVNTEAFF.

At least ten counts were recorded for this clonotype. This chain connects TRBV7-8 to TRBJ2-4; 9 bases agree with TRBD2. Germline V lookup: CDR1 SGHVS, CDR2 FQNEAQ. This CDR3 comprises 18 residues. V gave up 8 bases and J gave up 1 base; unmatched junction bases: 15. The CDR3 loop is CASSSASGTVLAKNIQYF. Here the CDR3 DNA reads TGTGCCAGCTCCTCGGCTAGCGGGACGGTTTTGGCCAAAAACATTCAGTACTTC.

This clonotype was found many times. V gene TRBV29-1 combines with J gene TRBJ2-5; TRBD2 is a possible D gene (6 bases). V lost 7 bases, J lost 5 bases, and 11 bases lay in between. The CDR3 has 11 amino acids. CDR1 is SQVTM and CDR2 is ANQGSEA in the germline V gene. The CDR3, as DNA: TGCAGCGCCACAGGAGGGGAGACCCAGTACTTC. Its translation is CSATGGETQYF. The full variable domain, in which reference TRBV29-1 and TRBJ2-5 provide the parts outside the CDR3, is SAVISQKPSRDICQRGTSLTIQCQVDSQVTMMFWYRQQPGQSLTLIATANQGSEATYESGFVIDKFPISRPNLTFSTLTVSNMSPEDSSIYLCSATGGETQYFGPGTRLLVL.

The DNA of the CDR3 is TGTGCCAGCAGATCCCCCGGGACTCCGGGGACCATATATTTT. This codes for CASRSPGTPGTIYF. The V and J genes are TRBV7-2 and TRBJ1-3; TRBD1 might be the D (5 bases). Germline-derived CDR1 and CDR2 are SGHTA and FQGNSA. Trimming left V 6 bases short and J 10 bases short, with 19 bases between. This CDR3 contains 14 residues.

The V gene is TRBV12-3 or TRBV12-4, the J gene TRBJ1-2; no clear D gene. V was cut by 5 bases and J by 4 bases, with 5 bases left in between. This CDR3 region has 11 residues. CDR3 nucleotides: TGTGCCAGCAGTCCGACCTATGGCTACACCTTC. Protein: CASSPTYGYTF.